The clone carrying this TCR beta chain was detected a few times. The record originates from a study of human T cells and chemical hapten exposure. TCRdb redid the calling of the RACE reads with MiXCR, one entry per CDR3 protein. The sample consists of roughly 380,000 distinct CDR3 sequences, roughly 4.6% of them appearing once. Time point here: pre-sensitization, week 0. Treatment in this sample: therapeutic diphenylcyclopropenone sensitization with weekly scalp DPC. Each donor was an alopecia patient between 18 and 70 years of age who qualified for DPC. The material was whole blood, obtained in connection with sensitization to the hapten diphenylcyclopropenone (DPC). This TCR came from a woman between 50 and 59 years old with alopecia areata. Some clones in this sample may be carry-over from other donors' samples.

DNA for the CDR3: TGTGCCAGTAGTATTCCCGGGAACACCGGGGAGCTGTTTTTT. Its protein product is CASSIPGNTGELFF. The gene calls are TRBV19 and TRBJ2-2, with D unresolved. The germline CDR1 and CDR2 sequences are LNHDA and SQIVND (reference sequence). V shed 3 bases and J shed 1 base, with 6 bases lying between them. The CDR3 loop spans 14 amino acids. Full variable domain (missing parts from reference TRBV19 and TRBJ2-2): DGGITQSPKYLFRKEGQNVTLSCEQNLNHDAMYWYRQDPGQGLRLIYYSQIVNDFQKGDIAEGYSVSREKKESFPLTVTSAQKNPTAFYLCASSIPGNTGELFFGEGSRLTVL.